Here is one T cell receptor beta chain with its context. The sample is drawn from a study of blood T cell repertoires in COVID-19. Study-wide background: Italy, Spain and the United States were the sources of the convalescent and acute COVID-19 samples. From T cells, B-cell-depleted T cells, or PBMCs came the material, which was cDNA or gDNA.

Here immunoSEQ multiplex PCR was the method, and the copy in TCRdb shows in-frame clones only, minus some. The sample shows about 59,000 clones, almost 80% of them seen only once. Germline lookup yields CDR1 SNHLY and CDR2 FYNNEI. V dropped 6 bases and J dropped 9; count of bases not matched to a gene: 11. The CDR3 contains 14 residues. The sequenced material came from peripheral blood. The origin of this receptor is a man aged 80 or over with acute or convalescent COVID-19. V gene TRBV2 combines with J gene TRBJ2-1; 7 bases are a match to TRBD2. The CDR3 region has the DNA TGTGCCAGCAGCGCAAGGGGCGGGAGAAGTGAGCAGTTCTTC. Translated: CASSARGGRSEQFF.